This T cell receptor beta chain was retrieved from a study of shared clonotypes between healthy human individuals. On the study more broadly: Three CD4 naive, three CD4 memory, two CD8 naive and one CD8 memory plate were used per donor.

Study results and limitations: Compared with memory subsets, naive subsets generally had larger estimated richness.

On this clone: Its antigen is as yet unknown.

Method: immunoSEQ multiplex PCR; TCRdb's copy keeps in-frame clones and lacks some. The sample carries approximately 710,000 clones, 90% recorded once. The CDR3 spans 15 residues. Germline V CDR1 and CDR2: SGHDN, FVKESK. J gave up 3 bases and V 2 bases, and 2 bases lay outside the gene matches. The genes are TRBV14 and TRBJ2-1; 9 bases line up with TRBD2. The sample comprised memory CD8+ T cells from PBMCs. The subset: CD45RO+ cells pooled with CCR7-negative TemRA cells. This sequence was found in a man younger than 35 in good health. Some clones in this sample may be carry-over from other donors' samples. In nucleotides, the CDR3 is TGTGCCAGCAGCCAACTAGCGGGGCTCTACAATGAGCAGTTCTTC. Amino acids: CASSQLAGLYNEQFF.